Below are 29 T cell receptor beta chains sequenced from a single sample in a study of T cell clones after liver transplantation. Generated by immunoSEQ multiplex PCR, the TCRdb table keeps only in-frame clones and is missing some. The sample holds around 70,000 clones, 80% to 95% seen once. The sequenced sample was CD4+ T cells from blood, obtained less than 28 months after liver transplant. The source is a human patient who received a liver transplant. The T cells may partly be graft donor cells.

The chain has TRBV5-1 and TRBJ2-5; 8 positions agree with TRBD2. V lost 4 bases to trimming and J lost 5 bases; unmatched junction nucleotides: 7. Germline V gene data show CDR1 as SGHRS and CDR2 as YFSETQ. The CDR3 has 14 residues. CDR3 sequence (DNA): TGCGCCAGCAGCCCGAGCGGGAGAGGTGAGACCCAGTACTTC. Translation: CASSPSGRGETQYF. Filled out from reference TRBV5-1 and TRBJ2-5, the complete variable domain reads KAGVTQTPRYLIKTRGQQVTLSCSPISGHRSVSWYQQTPGQGLQFLFEYFSETQRNKGNFPGRFSGRQFSNSRSEMNVSTLELGDSALYLCASSPSGRGETQYFGPGTRLLVL.

The rearrangement links TRBV7-6 to TRBJ2-3; 8 nucleotides agree with TRBD1. The CDR3 extends over 16 amino acids. Germline assignment: CDR1 SGHVS and CDR2 FNYEAQ. V dropped 4 bases and J dropped 4; count of bases not matched to a gene: 10. The CDR3 sequence: CASSSRPQGAPDTQYF. CDR3 nucleotide sequence: TGTGCCAGCAGCTCTAGGCCCCAGGGGGCCCCAGATACGCAGTATTTT.

Only a few counts were recorded for this clone. The gene calls are TRBV2 and TRBJ2-3; D possibly corresponds to TRBD1 (5 bases). Deletions cut 3 bases from V and 6 bases from J, with 10 bases between. The germline CDR1 and CDR2 sequences are SNHLY and FYNNEI. The CDR3 sequence is 13 residues long. CDR3 DNA: TGTGCCAGCAGTGAGGGGCAGAAGGATACGCAGTATTTT. This codes for CASSEGQKDTQYF.

The chain recombines TRBV5-4 with TRBJ2-5; 7 nucleotides agree with TRBD2. Losses at the gene ends were 5 bases for V and 5 bases for J; bases not matched to a gene: 18. The CDR3 loop spans 17 amino acids. Per the germline V gene, CDR1 is SGHNT and CDR2 is YYREEE (reference sequence). CDR3 protein: CASSNVAGTNIAETQYF. The CDR3 nucleotides read TGTGCCAGCAGTAACGTAGCGGGTACCAATATTGCGGAGACCCAGTACTTC.

This chain uses TRBV2 with TRBJ2-1, with D perhaps TRBD1 (5 bases). This CDR3 is built from 14 residues. CDR1 and CDR2 (germline): SNHLY, FYNNEI. The V and J ends lost 6 bases and 0 bases respectively, with 9 bases between them. The CDR3 is CASRDTRSYNEQFF. Here the CDR3 DNA reads TGTGCCAGCAGGGACACCCGCTCCTACAATGAGCAGTTCTTC.

The rearrangement links TRBV11-2 to TRBJ2-1, with 12 bases that match TRBD2. With 1 base clipped from V and 8 bases from J, the junction kept 9 bases outside the gene matches. The CDR3 runs 17 residues. Germline V gives CDR1 SGHAT, CDR2 FQNNGV. CDR3 region: CASSLGGLAGGLDEQFF. DNA for the CDR3: TGTGCCAGCAGCTTAGGGGGGCTAGCGGGAGGGCTAGATGAGCAGTTCTTC.

The rearrangement links TRBV5-3 to TRBJ1-4; TRBD1 might be the D (5 bases). TRBV5-3 qualifies as an ORF whose function is uncertain. The CDR3 is 13 residues long. The germline V and J ends were trimmed by 10 bases and 3 bases, with 13 bases remaining between them. CDR3 in DNA: TGTGCCCTCAAGGGGATTGCTAATGAAAAACTGTTTTTT. Protein product: CALKGIANEKLFF.

The J gene is TRBJ2-1, the V gene TRBV25-1; D is uncertain. This CDR3 has 12 amino acids. V shed 0 bases and J shed 7 bases, with 4 bases lying between them. The germline V gene encodes CDR1 MGHDK and CDR2 SYGVNS. The CDR3 here is CASSEYGNEQFF. The CDR3 DNA reads as TGTGCCAGCAGTGAATATGGGAATGAGCAGTTCTTC.

Comments on this clone: The same CDR3 can be traced to other DNA sequences in this sample. V is TRBV5-6 and J is TRBJ2-7, with D unclear. The germline V gene encodes CDR1 SGHDT and CDR2 YYEEEE. The CDR3 is 11 residues long. V gave up 3 bases and J gave up 3 bases, with 4 bases separating them. The CDR3 region is CASSSYYEQYF. CDR3 nucleotides: TGTGCCAGCAGCTCCTACTACGAGCAGTACTTC.

The chain uses TRBV28 and TRBJ1-2; 12 bases line up with TRBD1. The ends lost 4 bases at V and 8 bases at J; junction bases unmatched: 11. Germline values: CDR1 MDHEN, CDR2 SYDVKM. This CDR3 contains 16 residues. CDR3 nucleotide sequence: TGTGCCAGCAGTTCCCCGGGACAGGGGGCTTTAAGGGGCTACACCTTC. It codes for CASSSPGQGALRGYTF.

The chain recombines TRBV7-9 with TRBJ2-1; no reliable D call. V lost 1 base and J 9 bases, leaving 10 bases between the germline ends. The CDR3 has 13 amino acids. Germline V gene lookup returns CDR1 SEHNR and CDR2 FQNEAQ (reference sequence). The CDR3 sequence is CASSLDKSREQFF. In DNA form, the CDR3 reads TGTGCCAGCAGCTTAGATAAGAGTCGTGAGCAGTTCTTC.

This clone was seen a single time. Written as DNA, the CDR3 is TGTGCCAGCAGTGAACTGGGTCCCAGGGGCGAGCAGTACTTC. This translates into CASSELGPRGEQYF. The chain employs TRBV2 and TRBJ2-7, with TRBD1 as a possible D gene (6 bases). The germline CDR1 and CDR2 sequences are SNHLY and FYNNEI. This CDR3 has 14 residues. Trimming cost V 2 bases and J 6 bases, with 14 bases left between them.

The V gene is TRBV5-1, the J gene TRBJ2-7, with D perhaps matching TRBD1 (6 bases). This CDR3 has 14 amino acids. V lost 0 bases to trimming and J lost 4 bases, with 11 bases between them. In germline, CDR1 is SGHRS, CDR2 YFSETQ. CDR3 sequence (DNA): TGCGCCAGCAGCTTGGTCGGGACACAGTACGAGCAGTACTTC. As protein: CASSLVGTQYEQYF.

A few counts support this clone. The rearrangement joins TRBV29-1 to TRBJ2-3, with TRBD1 identical over 7 bases. V lost 7 bases, J lost 2 bases, and 6 bases stayed unmatched. Germline CDR1 reads SQVTM; CDR2 reads ANQGSEA. This CDR3 contains 13 residues. This CDR3 is CSDLQGPTDTQYF. The CDR3 nucleotides are TGCAGCGACCTACAGGGGCCCACAGATACGCAGTATTTT.

V usage is TRBV5-1 and J usage is TRBJ2-1; weak D call: TRBD2 (5 bases). The CDR3 has 13 amino acids. CDR1 and CDR2 (germline): SGHRS, YFSETQ. V was pared by 4 bases and J by 4 bases, with 9 bases between. In DNA, the CDR3 is TGCGCCAGCAGCGCCCCGGGATACAATGAGCAGTTCTTC. Residues: CASSAPGYNEQFF.

The chain links TRBV5-4 to TRBJ2-7, with 7 bases identical to TRBD1. Germline assignment: CDR1 SGHNT and CDR2 YYREEE (reference sequence). CDR3 length equals 12 residues. The J segment lost 4 bases and the V segment lost 4 bases, leaving 2 bases of the junction unmatched. The CDR3 here is CASSRDSYEQYF. CDR3 coding DNA: TGTGCCAGCAGCAGGGACAGTTACGAGCAGTACTTC. Based on the CDR3 plus reference TRBV5-4 and TRBJ2-7, the full variable domain is ETGVTQSPTHLIKTRGQQVTLRCSSQSGHNTVSWYQQALGQGPQFIFQYYREEENGRGNFPPRFSGLQFPNYSSELNVNALELDDSALYLCASSRDSYEQYFGPGTRLTVT.

This clone was counted once. The rearrangement links TRBV11-3 to TRBJ2-7; TRBD1 aligns across 9 bases. This CDR3 comprises 16 residues. Germline lookup yields CDR1 SGHNT and CDR2 YENEEA. The junction had 8 bases not matched to a gene; V was cut back by 3 bases and J by 2 bases. DNA for the CDR3: TGTGCCAGCAGCTTGGTCACGGGACAGGGTACCTACGAGCAGTACTTC. It translates to CASSLVTGQGTYEQYF.

The chain employs TRBV6-6 and TRBJ1-5; D might be TRBD1 (5 bases). CDR1 and CDR2 from the germline V gene are MNHNY and SVGAGI (reference sequence). The V gene lost 6 bases and the J gene lost 1 base, with 13 bases spanning the gap. The CDR3 runs to 15 residues. The CDR3 DNA sequence: TGTGCCAGCAGAGCTGCAGGGTTCAGCAATCAGCCCCAGCATTTT. Translating it yields CASRAAGFSNQPQHF.

This chain joins TRBV5-1 and TRBJ2-3; no definite D call. The germline V gene encodes CDR1 SGHRS and CDR2 YFSETQ. Trimming took off 2 bases at V and 0 bases at J, with 7 bases between the two ends. There are 14 residues in the CDR3. The CDR3 is CASSLGYSTDTQYF. In DNA, the CDR3 is TGCGCCAGCAGCTTAGGTTATAGCACAGATACGCAGTATTTT.

The chain links TRBV9 to TRBJ2-2, with 11 bases matching TRBD2. The junction had 4 bases not matched to a gene; V was cut back by 0 bases and J by 3 bases. The CDR3 runs to 17 residues. Germline V gene lookup returns CDR1 SGDLS and CDR2 YYNGEE. The CDR3 sequence is CASSVAGTSGYTGELFF. The DNA for the CDR3 is TGTGCCAGCAGCGTAGCCGGGACTAGCGGTTACACCGGGGAGCTGTTTTTT.

The chain links TRBV6-5 to TRBJ1-2; D remains unclear. The V gene lost 4 bases and the J gene lost 7 bases, with 13 bases spanning the gap. CDR3 length: 13 residues. The V gene's germline CDR1 is MNHEY and CDR2 SVGAGI. CDR3 protein: CASSFLPTGGYTF. CDR3 coding DNA: TGTGCCAGCAGTTTCTTGCCCACGGGTGGCTACACCTTC.

The chain employs TRBV11-3 and TRBJ2-4, with D possibly being TRBD1 (7 bases). Germline CDR1 is SGHNT and CDR2 is YENEEA. The CDR3 runs 16 residues. Deletions cut 5 bases from V and 0 bases from J, with 14 bases between. In DNA form, the CDR3 reads TGTGCCAGCAGCGGAGGGGGCGGGCTAGCCAAAAACATTCAGTACTTC. Its protein product is CASSGGGGLAKNIQYF.

J is TRBJ2-3 and V is TRBV29-1, with 7 bases lining up with TRBD1. Looked up from germline, CDR1 is SQVTM and CDR2 is ANQGSEA. Losses at the gene ends were 5 bases for V and 2 bases for J; bases not matched to a gene: 4. The CDR3 spans 13 residues. CDR3 in amino acids: CSVKGQLTDTQYF. The CDR3, as DNA: TGCAGCGTTAAGGGACAGCTCACAGATACGCAGTATTTT.

The chain links TRBV10-3 to TRBJ2-7; either TRBD1 or TRBD2 may fit D (5 bases each). Germline CDR1 is ENHRY and CDR2 is SYGVKD. The CDR3 is 15 amino acids. Trimming removed 0 bases at V and 4 bases at J, with 13 bases between. CDR3 loop: CAISESRGDLYEQYF. CDR3 nucleotides: TGTGCCATCAGTGAGTCGAGAGGGGACCTGTACGAGCAGTACTTC.

In its sample, this clone was seen once. This chain joins TRBV11-3 and TRBJ2-5; 9 bases agree with TRBD1. CDR3 length: 17 residues. Germline-derived CDR1 and CDR2 are SGHNT and YENEEA. The trim removed 1 base at V and 2 bases at J, leaving 8 bases unmatched. The CDR3 region has the DNA TGTGCCAGCAGCTTAGGAGTCGGGACAGGGCAGCAAGAGACCCAGTACTTC. It is translated as CASSLGVGTGQQETQYF.

The rearrangement links TRBV28 to TRBJ2-7; 7 nucleotides match TRBD1. The length of the CDR3 is 15 residues. Germline lookup yields CDR1 MDHEN and CDR2 SYDVKM. J was trimmed by 3 bases and V by 5 bases; bases with no gene match: 10. CDR3 sequence (DNA): TGTGCCAGCAGTACCTCGACAGGGTGGCGCTACGAGCAGTACTTC. It is translated as CASSTSTGWRYEQYF.

V gene TRBV11-3 combines with J gene TRBJ2-5, with 14 nucleotides matching TRBD2. This CDR3 is 17 amino acids long. Germline V gene data show CDR1 as SGHNT and CDR2 as YENEEA. Trimming cost V 3 bases and J 4 bases; bases outside gene matches: 7. CDR3 sequence: CASSFAGTSGRLETQYF. The CDR3 DNA reads TGTGCCAGCAGCTTCGCCGGGACTAGCGGGAGATTAGAGACCCAGTACTTC.

The rearrangement joins TRBV5-1 to TRBJ2-5; D is undetermined. Trimming stripped 0 bases from V and 4 bases from J, with 10 bases between. CDR3 length equals 14 residues. From germline, CDR1 is SGHRS and CDR2 YFSETQ. The CDR3 region has the DNA TGCGCCAGCAGCTTGGAGGGCAGTGGAGAGACCCAGTACTTC. Amino acid sequence: CASSLEGSGETQYF.

The rearrangement joins TRBV5-1 to TRBJ1-2, with a possible D match to TRBD1 (6 bases). The germline gives CDR1 SGHRS, CDR2 YFSETQ. V lost 4 bases to trimming and J lost 8 bases, with 18 bases between them. This CDR3 contains 14 residues. CDR3 sequence reads: CASSQGGGAGGYTF. CDR3 DNA: TGCGCCAGCAGCCAAGGGGGAGGGGCAGGAGGCTACACCTTC.